This TCR beta chain was retrieved from a study of T cell responses to AZD1222 COVID-19 vaccine. Overall study results and limits: Repertoire collection took place solely once the T cell response had peaked. Spike regions recognized by vaccine-associated CD4 TCRs spanned the protein, led by 160-218 and 743-854. Baseline serostatus was positive in only a handful of AZD1222 recipients.

Sequenced by immunoSEQ multiplex PCR; TCRdb stores in-frame clones only, minus some. Of fewer than 85,000 clones listed, about 88% are singletons. As regards this clone: Its target is unknown.

CDR1 is LNHDA, CDR2 SQIVND, per germline (reference sequence). The CDR3 extends over 14 amino acids. V lost 5 bases to trimming and J lost 7 bases, with 15 bases between them. Sample: peripheral blood, taken on day 0 of AZD1222 vaccination. This clonotype was sampled from an adult in good health. The chain recombines TRBV19 with TRBJ1-5, with D possibly matching TRBD1 (6 bases). DNA for the CDR3: TGTGCCAGTAGTGGAAGCAGGGGTGGCCAGCCCCAGCATTTT. Its protein product is CASSGSRGGQPQHF.